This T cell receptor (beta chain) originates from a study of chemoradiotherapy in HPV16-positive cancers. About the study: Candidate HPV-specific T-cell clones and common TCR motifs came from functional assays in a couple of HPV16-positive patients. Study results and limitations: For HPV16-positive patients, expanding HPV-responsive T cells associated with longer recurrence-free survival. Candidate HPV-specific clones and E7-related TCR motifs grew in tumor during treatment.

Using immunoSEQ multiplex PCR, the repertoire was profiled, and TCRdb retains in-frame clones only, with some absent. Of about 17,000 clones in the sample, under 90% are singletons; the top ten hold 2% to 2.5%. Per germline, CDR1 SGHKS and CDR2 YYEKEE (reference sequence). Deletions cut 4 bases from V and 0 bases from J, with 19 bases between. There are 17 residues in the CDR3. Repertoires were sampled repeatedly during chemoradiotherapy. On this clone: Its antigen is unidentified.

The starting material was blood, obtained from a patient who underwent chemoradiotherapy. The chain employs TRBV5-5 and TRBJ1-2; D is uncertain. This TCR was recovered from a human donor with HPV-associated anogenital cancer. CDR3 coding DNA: TGTGCCAGCAGCGTGATCACCTCCGGGCTATCTAACTATGGCTACACCTTC. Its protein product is CASSVITSGLSNYGYTF.